A selection of T cell receptor beta chains follows, all from one sample in a study of blood T cell repertoires in COVID-19. Clones were read by immunoSEQ multiplex PCR, and TCRdb kept only the in-frame ones, dropping some. The repertoire consists of more than 300,000 clones, with around 84% occurring once and the leading ten covering less than 11%. The sequenced material came from PBMCs or T cells enriched from blood (not recorded which). Receptors originate from a woman aged 18-29 years who had recovered from COVID-19. CDR3s include the opening cysteine and the closing phenylalanine or tryptophan. D genes are given only for firm matches. Only part of the rows carry a size: once, few, many, or a class if the clone is expanded.

j_gene | d_gene | v_gene | abundance | len | CDR3nt | CDR3aa
TRBJ1-3 | TRBD1 | TRBV6-2/TRBV6-3 | . | 15 | TGTGCCAGCAGTTCCCAAGACAGGGCTGGAAACACCATATATTTT | CASSSQDRAGNTIYF
TRBJ2-5 | TRBD1 | TRBV7-2 | once | 14 | TGTGCCAGCAGCCCACAGGACAGGTGGGAGACCCAGTACTTC | CASSPQDRWETQYF
TRBJ2-3 | TRBD2 | TRBV10-3 | . | 18 | TGTGCCATCAGTGGTCAAGAGACTAGCGGGAGGGCCGGTGATACGCAGTATTTT | CAISGQETSGRAGDTQYF
TRBJ2-3 | TRBD2 | TRBV4-2 | . | 16 | TGTGCCAGCAGCCGACTAGCGGGCGAGTTCACAGATACGCAGTATTTT | CASSRLAGEFTDTQYF
TRBJ1-5 | . | TRBV4-1 | . | 13 | TGCGCCAGCAGCCAAGAAGAGCGCCAGCCCCAGCATTTT | CASSQEERQPQHF
TRBJ2-2 | . | TRBV20-1 | . | 13 | TGCAGTGCTAGTTGGGCTAACACCGGTGAGCTGTTTTTT | CSASWANTGELFF
TRBJ1-2 | . | TRBV28 | . | 12 | TGTGCCAGCAGTTTAGTCGACTATGGCTACACCTTC | CASSLVDYGYTF
TRBJ2-7 | . | TRBV27 | . | 13 | TGTGCCAGCAGTTTAACAGGATACTACGAGCAGTACTTC | CASSLTGYYEQYF
TRBJ2-1 | . | TRBV4-1 | . | 14 | TGCGCCAGCAGCTTGATACAGGAGAACAATGAGCAGTTCTTC | CASSLIQENNEQFF
TRBJ1-4 | TRBD1 | TRBV29-1 | . | 15 | TGCAGCGTTTACAGGGGGCCCCCAACTAATGAAAAACTGTTTTTT | CSVYRGPPTNEKLFF
TRBJ2-7 | . | TRBV11-2 | . | 12 | TGTGCCAGCAGCGTCGACAGCTACGAGCAGTACTTC | CASSVDSYEQYF
TRBJ2-1 | . | TRBV30 | . | 15 | TGTGCCTGGAGTGTAGTTGGGCTAAGGGGAAATGAGCAGTTCTTC | CAWSVVGLRGNEQFF
TRBJ1-2 | TRBD1 | TRBV7-9 | . | 13 | TGTGCCAGCCGACAGGGCACTAACTATGGCTACACCTTC | CASRQGTNYGYTF
TRBJ1-4 | TRBD1 | TRBV6-5 | . | 13 | TGTGCCAGCAGCACAGGGGTGGGTGAAAAACTGTTTTTT | CASSTGVGEKLFF
TRBJ1-1 | TRBD1 | TRBV6-5 | . | 12 | TGTGCCAGCAGATTCGACAGGGATGAAGCTTTCTTT | CASRFDRDEAFF
TRBJ1-6 | TRBD1 | TRBV4-1 | once | 16 | TGCGCCAGCAGCCAAACCCCCGGACAGGGTAATTCACCCCTCCACTTT | CASSQTPGQGNSPLHF